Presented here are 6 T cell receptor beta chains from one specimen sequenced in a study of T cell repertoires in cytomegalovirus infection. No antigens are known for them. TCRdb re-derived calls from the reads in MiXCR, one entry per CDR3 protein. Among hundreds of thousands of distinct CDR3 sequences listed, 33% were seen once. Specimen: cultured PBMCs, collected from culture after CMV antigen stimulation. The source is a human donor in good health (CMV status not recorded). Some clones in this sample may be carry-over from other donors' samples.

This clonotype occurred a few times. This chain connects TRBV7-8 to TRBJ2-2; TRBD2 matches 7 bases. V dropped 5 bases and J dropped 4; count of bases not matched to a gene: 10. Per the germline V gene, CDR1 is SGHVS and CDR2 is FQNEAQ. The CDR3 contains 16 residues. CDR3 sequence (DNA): TGTGCCAGCAGCACCCGACCCCGGGGGGTCACCGGGGAGCTGTTTTTT. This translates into CASSTRPRGVTGELFF. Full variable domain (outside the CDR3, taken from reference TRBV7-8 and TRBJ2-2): GAGVSQSPRYKVAKRGQDVALRCDPISGHVSLFWYQQALGQGPEFLTYFQNEAQLDKSGLPSDRFFAERPEGSVSTLKIQRTQQEDSAVYLCASSTRPRGVTGELFFGEGSRLTVL.

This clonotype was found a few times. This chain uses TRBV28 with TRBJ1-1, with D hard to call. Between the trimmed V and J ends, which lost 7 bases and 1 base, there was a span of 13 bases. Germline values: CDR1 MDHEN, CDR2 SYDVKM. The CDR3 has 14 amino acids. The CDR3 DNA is TGTGCCAGCACCGCCGGTGGGTCGAACACTGAAGCTTTCTTT. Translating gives CASTAGGSNTEAFF.

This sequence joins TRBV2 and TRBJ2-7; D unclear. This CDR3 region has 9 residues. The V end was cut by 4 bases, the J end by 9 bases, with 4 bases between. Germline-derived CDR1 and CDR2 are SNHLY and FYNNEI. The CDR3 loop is CASSGGQYF. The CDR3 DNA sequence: TGTGCCAGCAGTGGAGGGCAGTACTTC.

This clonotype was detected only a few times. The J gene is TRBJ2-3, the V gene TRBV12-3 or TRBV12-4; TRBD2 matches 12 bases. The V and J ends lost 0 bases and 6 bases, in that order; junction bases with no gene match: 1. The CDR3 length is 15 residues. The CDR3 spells CASSLAGLAGDTQYF. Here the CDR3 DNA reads TGTGCCAGCAGTTTAGCAGGACTAGCGGGGGATACGCAGTATTTT.

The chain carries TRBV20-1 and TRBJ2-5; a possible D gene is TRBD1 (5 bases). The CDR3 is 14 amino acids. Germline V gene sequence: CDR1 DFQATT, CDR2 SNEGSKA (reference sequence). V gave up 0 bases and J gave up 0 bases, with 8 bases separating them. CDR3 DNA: TGCAGTGCTAGAGATGCCAGGGACCAAGAGACCCAGTACTTC. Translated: CSARDARDQETQYF.

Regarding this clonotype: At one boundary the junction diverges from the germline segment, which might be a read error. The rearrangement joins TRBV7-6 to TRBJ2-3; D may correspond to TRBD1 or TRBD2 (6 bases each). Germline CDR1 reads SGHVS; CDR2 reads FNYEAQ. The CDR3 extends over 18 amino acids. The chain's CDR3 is CASSLGSWQGRSTDTRYF. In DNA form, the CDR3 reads TGTGCCAGCAGCTTAGGGAGTTGGCAGGGGAGGAGCACAGATACGCGGTATTTT.